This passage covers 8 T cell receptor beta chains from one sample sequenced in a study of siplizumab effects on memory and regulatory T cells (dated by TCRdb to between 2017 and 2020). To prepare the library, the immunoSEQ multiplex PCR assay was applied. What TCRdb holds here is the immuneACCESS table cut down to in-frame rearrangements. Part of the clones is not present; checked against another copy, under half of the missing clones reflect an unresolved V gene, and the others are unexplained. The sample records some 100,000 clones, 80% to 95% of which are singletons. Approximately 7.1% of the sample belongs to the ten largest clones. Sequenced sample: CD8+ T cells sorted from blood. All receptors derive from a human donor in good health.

CDR3 in DNA: TGTGCCAGCAATCCCCAGCGGGGGCTAGTTTACGAGCAGTACTTC. This gives the protein CASNPQRGLVYEQYF. The chain recombines TRBV6-6 with TRBJ2-7, with 8 bases aligning to TRBD2. Losses at the gene ends were 7 bases for V and 4 bases for J; bases not matched to a gene: 12. This CDR3 region has 15 residues. In germline, CDR1 is MNHNY, CDR2 SVGAGI (reference sequence).

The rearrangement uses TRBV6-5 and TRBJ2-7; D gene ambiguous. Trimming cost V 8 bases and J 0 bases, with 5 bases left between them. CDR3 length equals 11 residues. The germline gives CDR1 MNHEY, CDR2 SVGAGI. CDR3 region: CASENSYEQYF. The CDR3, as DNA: TGTGCCAGCGAGAACTCCTACGAGCAGTACTTC.

The CDR3, as DNA: TGTGCCAGCTCACCACCGATGGGCGCCTACTCCTACGAGCAGTACTTC. It is translated as CASSPPMGAYSYEQYF. The chain is built from TRBV18 and TRBJ2-7; D remains unclear. The germline CDR1 and CDR2 sequences are KGHSH and LQKENI. The length of the CDR3 is 16 residues. Trimming shortened V by 0 bases and J by 0 bases, and 12 bases separated the two germline ends.

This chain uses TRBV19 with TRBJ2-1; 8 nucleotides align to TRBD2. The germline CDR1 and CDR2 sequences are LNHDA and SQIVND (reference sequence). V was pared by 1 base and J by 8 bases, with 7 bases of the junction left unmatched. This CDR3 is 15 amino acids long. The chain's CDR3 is CASSIAGGFSHEQFF. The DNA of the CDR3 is TGTGCCAGTAGTATAGCGGGGGGGTTTTCCCATGAGCAGTTCTTC.

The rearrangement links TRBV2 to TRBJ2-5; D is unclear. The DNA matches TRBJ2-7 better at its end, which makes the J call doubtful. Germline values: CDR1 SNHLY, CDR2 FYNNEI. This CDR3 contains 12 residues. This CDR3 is CASTLNYYEQYF. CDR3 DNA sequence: TGTGCCAGCACGTTAAATTACTACGAGCAGTACTTC.

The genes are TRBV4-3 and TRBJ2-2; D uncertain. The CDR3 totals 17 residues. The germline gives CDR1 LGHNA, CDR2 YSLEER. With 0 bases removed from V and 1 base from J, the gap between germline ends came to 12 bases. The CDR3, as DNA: TGCGCCAGCAGCCAAGATATAGGGCTCCGGAACACCGGGGAGCTGTTTTTT. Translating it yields CASSQDIGLRNTGELFF.

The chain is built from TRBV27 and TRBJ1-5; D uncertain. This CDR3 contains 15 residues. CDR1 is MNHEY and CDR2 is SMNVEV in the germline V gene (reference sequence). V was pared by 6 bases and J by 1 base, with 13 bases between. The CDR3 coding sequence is TGTGCCAGCAGCCCCCTGGAGGAAAGCAATCAGCCCCAGCATTTT. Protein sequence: CASSPLEESNQPQHF.

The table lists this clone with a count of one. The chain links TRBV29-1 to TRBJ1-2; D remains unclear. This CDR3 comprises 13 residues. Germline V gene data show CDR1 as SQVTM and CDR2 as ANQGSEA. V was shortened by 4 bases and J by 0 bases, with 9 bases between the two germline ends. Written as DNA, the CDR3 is TGCAGCGTTGGGCAGAGAGCTAACTATGGCTACACCTTC. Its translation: CSVGQRANYGYTF.